This T cell receptor beta chain appears in the sequencing data of a study of T-cell reconstitution after alpha-beta-depleted transplantation in children. Researchers prepared the TCRbeta library using unique molecular identifiers, the study reports. TCRdb called the PCR reads again in MiXCR, with one record for every CDR3 protein. This sample has 450,000 to 700,000 distinct CDR3 sequences, with 25% to 30% found just once. Broader study findings: About two months after transplant, alpha-beta T cells reportedly came from several hundred expanded graft clones. Counts and diversity of T cells one year after transplant came mostly from newly produced T cells.

The CDR3 consists of 16 residues. Germline V CDR1 and CDR2: LNHNV, YYDKDF (reference sequence). V shed 0 bases and J shed 4 bases, with 16 bases lying between them. In regard to this clonotype: Its antigen is undetermined.

This receptor was taken from a boy less than two years old with Wiskott-Aldrich syndrome, due to receive a stem cell transplant. The sample in question was PBMCs, obtained before TCRalphabeta/CD19-depleted stem cell transplant. V usage is TRBV15 and J usage is TRBJ2-7; D is uncertain. The CDR3 nucleotides read TGTGCCACCAGCAGAGAAGGTACTACGGTCGCGTACGAGCAGTACTTC. Its protein product is CATSREGTTVAYEQYF.